This is a list of T cell receptor beta chains from one sample in a study of OX40 agonist ivuxolimab in advanced cancers. Sequencing was performed with immunoSEQ multiplex PCR; in TCRdb, only in-frame clones are kept and a portion is missing. The sample has tens of thousands of clones, over 80% seen once. Sequenced here: CD4+ or CD8+ T cells sorted from blood, sampled in a trial of the OX40 agonist ivuxolimab. The receptors were gathered from an adult with an advanced solid tumor such as melanoma, head and neck, liver or kidney cancer. Each CDR3 is given without its conserved first and last residue. Each record gives: D gene, V gene, J gene, CDR3 protein. A D gene is named only where the DNA matches it firmly.

D: TRBD1; V: TRBV7-2; J: TRBJ2-7; CDR3: ASSLGQNPLREQY
D: NA; V: TRBV5-4; J: TRBJ1-2; CDR3: ASREMGVYGYT
D: TRBD1; V: TRBV4-3; J: TRBJ1-1; CDR3: ASSQERDRGPTAF
D: NA; V: TRBV30; J: NA; CDR3: AWSTLSAGSYEQY
D: TRBD2; V: TRBV7-2; J: TRBJ2-1; CDR3: ASSPSAGGYNEQF
D: TRBD1; V: TRBV2; J: TRBJ1-5; CDR3: ASSGQGGQPQH
D: NA; V: TRBV7-6; J: TRBJ1-6; CDR3: ASRAGSGSYNSPLH
D: TRBD1; V: TRBV7-8; J: TRBJ1-1; CDR3: ASRLDLDRGEAF
D: TRBD2; V: TRBV9; J: TRBJ2-3; CDR3: ASSVAASGGFRTDTQY
D: NA; V: TRBV28; J: TRBJ1-2; CDR3: ASRLPSYGYT
D: TRBD2; V: TRBV18; J: TRBJ2-5; CDR3: ASSLGLKETQY
D: NA; V: TRBV5-1; J: TRBJ2-2; CDR3: ASSSAGYYTGDITGELF
D: NA; V: TRBV7-8; J: TRBJ2-1; CDR3: ASSEPQGIDYNEQF
D: NA; V: TRBV28; J: TRBJ1-2; CDR3: ASSTPGVTRGYT
D: NA; V: TRBV6-1; J: TRBJ1-6; CDR3: ASSENRDSPLH
D: NA; V: TRBV5-5; J: TRBJ1-1; CDR3: ASSLRTVEAF
D: NA; V: TRBV7-9; J: TRBJ1-2; CDR3: ASSRARVGGYT
D: NA; V: TRBV30; J: TRBJ1-2; CDR3: AWSGRTERS
D: TRBD2; V: TRBV7-9; J: TRBJ2-5; CDR3: ASSSWGRTSGRSGETQY
D: TRBD1; V: TRBV18; J: TRBJ2-1; CDR3: ASSPPGTVHNEQF
D: NA; V: TRBV6-4; J: TRBJ1-1; CDR3: ASSDSRVRGRTEAF
D: NA; V: TRBV18; J: TRBJ2-3; CDR3: ASSPSDTQY
D: NA; V: TRBV11-3; J: TRBJ1-3; CDR3: ASSLAAGAGNTIY
D: TRBD2; V: TRBV5-1; J: TRBJ2-2; CDR3: ASSSTRLASGELF
D: TRBD1; V: TRBV6-1; J: TRBJ1-1; CDR3: ASSDPGTGGEYAF
D: NA; V: TRBV2; J: TRBJ1-4; CDR3: ASDWSGEKLF
D: NA; V: TRBV7-8; J: TRBJ2-7; CDR3: ASSLVSSVRSGYEQY
D: NA; V: TRBV18; J: TRBJ1-1; CDR3: ASSRTAENTEAF
D: NA; V: TRBV6-1; J: TRBJ1-5; CDR3: ASSDAGFNQPQH
D: NA; V: TRBV5-1; J: TRBJ1-4; CDR3: ASSLDRAPNEKLF
D: NA; V: TRBV30; J: TRBJ2-5; CDR3: AWSMPPETQY
D: NA; V: TRBV5-1; J: TRBJ2-5; CDR3: ASSRAGTDETQY
D: TRBD1; V: TRBV5-1; J: TRBJ1-2; CDR3: ASSVGTGANYGYT